Below are 9 T cell receptor beta chains sequenced from a single sample in a study of T cells expressing NK-cell markers. Reprocessing the 5' RACE reads, TCRdb reports a single entry for every CDR3 protein and omits DNA. The data show some 110,000 distinct CDR3 sequences, and the top ten clones hold roughly 20%. Specimen: blood T cells: a sorted CD56 or NKG2C T cell subset, CD4+ or CD8+ T cells, or bulk PBMC T cells (not recorded which). These receptors came from a woman aged 18-70 years in good health.

The chain couples TRBV6-2 or TRBV6-3 to TRBJ1-1; TCRdb designates TRBD1, a call that cannot be tested without DNA. Germline V gene lookup returns CDR1 MNHEY and CDR2 SVGEGT. This CDR3 is 13 amino acids long. The CDR3 region is CASTEAGTTEAFF.

J is TRBJ1-1 and V is TRBV6-1; the TCRdb call, TRBD1, lacks DNA for checking. This CDR3 region has 14 residues. Germline loops: CDR1 MNHNS, CDR2 SASEGT. CDR3 amino acids: CASSLQRGYTEAFF.

The CDR3 here is CASSETGTGYTF. The chain links TRBV6-1 to TRBJ1-2; TCRdb reports TRBD1, a call that lacks DNA to check it against. CDR1 MNHNS and CDR2 SASEGT come from the germline V gene. This CDR3 contains 12 residues.

The gene calls are TRBV5-5 and TRBJ2-5; the TCRdb D gene call, TRBD2, has no DNA to confirm it. The CDR3 is 16 residues long. Germline lookup yields CDR1 SGHKS and CDR2 YYEKEE (reference sequence). The CDR3 sequence: CASSLGVRPGTETQYF. The full variable domain, rest sourced from reference TRBV5-5 and TRBJ2-5, is DAGVTQSPTHLIKTRGQQVTLRCSPISGHKSVSWYQQVLGQGPQFIFQYYEKEERGRGNFPDRFSARQFPNYSSELNVNALLLGDSALYLCASSLGVRPGTETQYFGPGTRLLVL.

This chain links TRBV20-1 with TRBJ1-2. Germline V gene sequence: CDR1 DFQATT, CDR2 SNEGSKA (reference sequence). CDR3 length equals 14 residues. The CDR3 reads CSAREAGRDYGYTF.

The rearrangement joins TRBV11-2 to TRBJ2-1. Germline lookup yields CDR1 SGHAT and CDR2 FQNNGV. The CDR3 extends over 12 amino acids. This CDR3 is CASSFPWGEQFF.

V and J are TRBV12-3 or TRBV12-4 and TRBJ2-1; TCRdb's assignment of TRBD2 cannot be checked, as there is no DNA. The CDR3 is 12 amino acids. The CDR3 loop reads CASSGSPNEQFF.

The genes are TRBV9 and TRBJ1-2. The CDR3 loop spans 12 amino acids. Germline V gene data show CDR1 as SGDLS and CDR2 as YYNGEE. The CDR3 reads CASSASSWGYTF.

J is TRBJ1-2 and V is TRBV29-1. The CDR3 has 14 amino acids. Germline lookup yields CDR1 SQVTM and CDR2 ANQGSEA. The CDR3 here is CSVEDWVGNYGYTF.